The 28 T cell receptor beta chains below come from one sample, sequenced in a study of blood T cell repertoires in COVID-19. The assay was immunoSEQ multiplex PCR, and TCRdb's table has in-frame clones only and misses some. The top ten hold approximately 2.4% of the sample, which has about 170,000 clones, roughly four fifths seen once. The sample consisted of peripheral blood. The receptors were gathered from a human donor with acute or convalescent COVID-19. The donor label of this sample is uncertain.

The V call is TRBV9, the J call TRBJ2-7; no clear D. Looked up from germline, CDR1 is SGDLS and CDR2 is YYNGEE. The CDR3 extends over 15 amino acids. The V gene lost 0 bases and the J gene lost 0 bases, with 10 bases spanning the gap. The CDR3 here is CASSVALWSSYEQYF. In DNA, the CDR3 is TGTGCCAGCAGCGTAGCTTTGTGGAGCTCCTACGAGCAGTACTTC.

The V call is TRBV27, the J call TRBJ1-1; no clear D. This CDR3 is built from 15 residues. Germline values: CDR1 MNHEY, CDR2 SMNVEV (reference sequence). Trimming cost V 2 bases and J 0 bases, with 10 bases left between them. CDR3 DNA sequence: TGTGCCAGCAGTTTAGGCGTGGGCCTGAACACTGAAGCTTTCTTT. It encodes CASSLGVGLNTEAFF.

CDR3: CATKTGGAYEQYF. The CDR3 coding sequence is TGTGCCACCAAGACAGGGGGCGCCTACGAGCAGTACTTC. The chain has TRBV10-3 and TRBJ2-7; 10 nucleotides agree with TRBD1. Per germline, CDR1 ENHRY and CDR2 SYGVKD. The CDR3 loop spans 13 amino acids. V shed 10 bases and J 2 bases; nucleotides not matched to a gene: 5.

The rearrangement links TRBV20-1 to TRBJ2-7; 7 bases are a match to TRBD2. CDR1 and CDR2 (germline): DFQATT, SNEGSKA (reference sequence). V dropped 3 bases and J dropped 3; count of bases not matched to a gene: 5. This CDR3 region has 13 residues. Written as DNA, the CDR3 is TGCAGTGCTAGTCTGACTAGCTTCTACGAGCAGTACTTC. This gives the protein CSASLTSFYEQYF.

A single count supports this clone. The V and J genes are TRBV7-9 and TRBJ1-5; D gene unclear. The V end lost 5 bases, the J end lost 5 bases, and 10 bases lay between the germline ends. This CDR3 comprises 13 residues. CDR1 SEHNR and CDR2 FQNEAQ come from the germline V gene (reference sequence). CDR3 sequence reads: CASSLTRDQPQHF. CDR3 nucleotide sequence: TGTGCCAGCAGCCTCACTCGGGATCAGCCCCAGCATTTT.

This clone is a singleton in its sample. This sequence joins TRBV20-1 and TRBJ1-2; no reliable D call. The length of the CDR3 is 11 residues. The V gene's germline CDR1 is DFQATT and CDR2 SNEGSKA (reference sequence). V shed 4 bases and J shed 2 bases, with 5 bases lying between them. The DNA for the CDR3 is TGCAGTGCTATATCGAACTATGGCTACACCTTC. Amino acid sequence: CSAISNYGYTF.

The sample holds one count of this clone. The rearrangement uses TRBV11-2 and TRBJ2-3, with D maybe TRBD2 (6 bases). Germline V gene sequence: CDR1 SGHAT, CDR2 FQNNGV. This CDR3 has 14 residues. The V gene lost 1 base and the J gene lost 2 bases, with 7 bases spanning the gap. This CDR3 is CASSLGTNTDTQYF. CDR3 nucleotide sequence: TGTGCCAGCAGCTTAGGGACTAACACAGATACGCAGTATTTT.

The chain uses TRBV19 and TRBJ2-2; 9 bases are shared with TRBD2. Germline V CDR1 and CDR2: LNHDA, SQIVND (reference sequence). The CDR3 extends over 17 amino acids. J lost 0 bases, V lost 6 bases, and 8 bases had no gene match. The CDR3, as DNA: TGTGCCAGTAGGGTTATTAGCGGGGGTGCGAACACCGGGGAGCTGTTTTTT. This sequence encodes CASRVISGGANTGELFF.

V usage is TRBV19 and J usage is TRBJ1-1; D perhaps matches TRBD1 (5 bases). Looked up from germline, CDR1 is LNHDA and CDR2 is SQIVND (reference sequence). This CDR3 contains 15 residues. Trimming left V 2 bases short and J 1 base short, with 11 bases between. The CDR3 is CASSIRPGPNTEAFF. CDR3 in DNA: TGTGCCAGTAGTATAAGGCCAGGGCCGAACACTGAAGCTTTCTTT.

This clone has ten or more counts. The rearrangement uses TRBV29-1 and TRBJ2-7; D perhaps matches TRBD1 (5 bases). The CDR3 length is 12 residues. Trimming cost V 5 bases and J 2 bases, with 10 bases left between them. The germline V gene has CDR1 SQVTM and CDR2 ANQGSEA. Written as DNA, the CDR3 is TGCAGCGTTCTGCAGGGTACCTACGAGCAGTACTTC. Translated, it gives CSVLQGTYEQYF.

The J gene is TRBJ2-5, the V gene TRBV7-8; 14 bases are shared with TRBD2. Germline CDR1 is SGHVS and CDR2 is FQNEAQ. The CDR3 totals 18 residues. V lost 3 bases to trimming and J lost 2 bases; unmatched junction nucleotides: 8. The CDR3 spells CASSLTSGRVPPQETQYF. CDR3 DNA: TGTGCCAGCAGCTTGACTAGCGGGAGGGTCCCGCCACAAGAGACCCAGTACTTC.

The rearrangement joins TRBV10-1 to TRBJ2-2; possible D gene TRBD2, 5 bases. Per germline, CDR1 WNHNN and CDR2 SYGVQD (reference sequence). V was trimmed by 2 bases and J by 10 bases, leaving 17 bases between them. The CDR3 is made up of 15 amino acids. CDR3 sequence: CASSEVLAPEAELFF. The DNA for the CDR3 is TGCGCCAGCAGTGAGGTCCTAGCACCAGAAGCGGAGCTGTTTTTT.

This clone was recorded once. The rearrangement joins TRBV18 to TRBJ1-5; D may be TRBD1 (5 bases). V gave up 3 bases and J gave up 5 bases, with 8 bases separating them. Germline assignment: CDR1 KGHSH and CDR2 LQKENI. CDR3 length: 13 amino acids. The CDR3 DNA reads TGTGCCAGCTCACCGGGGCCGGATCAGCCCCAGCATTTT. Residues: CASSPGPDQPQHF.

The chain has TRBV6-1 and TRBJ2-3; TRBD2 matches at 11 bases. V was pared by 0 bases and J by 5 bases, with 13 bases of the junction left unmatched. This CDR3 spans 19 amino acids. CDR1 MNHNS and CDR2 SASEGT come from the germline V gene. The chain's CDR3 is CASSEALASGGLGRDTQYF. CDR3 sequence (DNA): TGTGCCAGCAGTGAAGCGCTGGCTAGCGGGGGGCTTGGTCGAGATACGCAGTATTTT.

This chain uses TRBV7-3 with TRBJ2-1, with TRBD2 matching over 8 bases. CDR3 length: 14 amino acids. Germline CDR1 is SGHTA and CDR2 is FQGTGA. Trimming took 5 bases from V and 7 from J; bases not matched to a gene: 7. CDR3 nucleotide sequence: TGTGCCAGCAGCCCCGGGGGGGCGATTAATGAGCAGTTCTTC. Translating gives CASSPGGAINEQFF.

The gene calls are TRBV6-1 and TRBJ2-2; D gene ambiguous. Trimming took off 2 bases at V and 3 bases at J, with 13 bases between the two ends. This CDR3 has 16 residues. The germline gives CDR1 MNHNS, CDR2 SASEGT. The DNA of the CDR3 is TGTGCCAGCAGTGAATTCCCGAATCAGGACACCGGGGAGCTGTTTTTT. Protein sequence: CASSEFPNQDTGELFF.

The rearrangement links TRBV7-2 to TRBJ2-6; 7 nucleotides align to TRBD2. The J segment lost 1 base and the V segment lost 3 bases, leaving 9 bases of the junction unmatched. This CDR3 has 18 amino acids. Germline V gives CDR1 SGHTA, CDR2 FQGNSA. DNA of the CDR3: TGTGCCAGCAGCTTGGGCAGACGGGGAGGGTCTGGGGCCAACGTCCTGACTTTC. Amino acid sequence: CASSLGRRGGSGANVLTF.

The rearrangement uses TRBV27 and TRBJ1-1, with 8 bases matching TRBD1. J gave up 3 bases and V 1 base, and 1 base lay outside the gene matches. Germline V CDR1 and CDR2: MNHEY, SMNVEV (reference sequence). The CDR3 has 14 residues. CDR3 sequence (DNA): TGTGCCAGCAGTTTATACAGGGGGGACACTGAAGCTTTCTTT. Its protein product is CASSLYRGDTEAFF.

The chain couples TRBV30 to TRBJ1-1; D might be TRBD1 (6 bases). The germline V gene has CDR1 GTSNPN and CDR2 SVGIG (reference sequence). The V end was cut by 2 bases, the J end by 3 bases, with 13 bases between. CDR3 size: 14 residues. The CDR3 coding sequence is TGTGCCTGGAGTCCCGGCAGGGGAGACACTGAAGCTTTCTTT. Its protein is CAWSPGRGDTEAFF.

This clone was observed a handful of times. The chain carries TRBV2 and TRBJ2-6, with D possibly TRBD2 on 6 matching bases. The CDR3 has 15 residues. V was shortened by 7 bases and J by 2 bases, with 12 bases between the two germline ends. CDR1 and CDR2 (germline): SNHLY, FYNNEI. CDR3 sequence reads: CASTAGGAGANVLTF. The CDR3 DNA is TGTGCCAGCACTGCTGGAGGGGCTGGGGCCAACGTCCTGACTTTC.

The rearrangement joins TRBV28 to TRBJ1-6; weak D call: TRBD1 (5 bases). The length of the CDR3 is 16 residues. Trimming took off 8 bases at V and 9 bases at J, with 23 bases between the two ends. CDR1 and CDR2 (germline): MDHEN, SYDVKM. DNA of the CDR3: TGTGCCAGCCATTCCACCGGGGAGGGTAGGGGTTCACCCCTCCACTTT. Translating gives CASHSTGEGRGSPLHF.

This clone came up once. The chain carries TRBV5-1 and TRBJ2-5, with D maybe TRBD2 (6 bases). Per the germline V gene, CDR1 is SGHRS and CDR2 is YFSETQ. Trimming cost V 7 bases and J 5 bases, with 15 bases left between them. The CDR3 is 13 amino acids. CDR3 residues: CASRGLRGETQYF. The CDR3, as DNA: TGCGCCAGCCGGGGACTCAGAGGGGAGACCCAGTACTTC. The complete variable domain, with remaining parts taken from reference TRBV5-1 and TRBJ2-5, reads KAGVTQTPRYLIKTRGQQVTLSCSPISGHRSVSWYQQTPGQGLQFLFEYFSETQRNKGNFPGRFSGRQFSNSRSEMNVSTLELGDSALYLCASRGLRGETQYFGPGTRLLVL.

This chain uses TRBV5-4 with TRBJ1-4, with 10 positions matching TRBD1. Germline V CDR1 and CDR2: SGHNT, YYREEE (reference sequence). This CDR3 contains 17 residues. Trimming removed 4 bases from V and 5 bases from J; junction bases left unmatched: 11. DNA of the CDR3: TGTGCCAGCAGCCGACAGGGGGCTTTGGGCCGAAATGAAAAACTGTTTTTT. Translation: CASSRQGALGRNEKLFF.

The chain links TRBV9 to TRBJ2-6, with a weak D call TRBD1 (5 bases). Trimming removed 7 bases from V and 0 bases from J, with 11 bases in between. In germline, CDR1 is SGDLS, CDR2 YYNGEE. The CDR3 spans 15 residues. CDR3 protein: CASSFDSSGANVLTF. As DNA, the CDR3 is TGTGCCAGCTCCTTTGACAGCTCTGGGGCCAACGTCCTGACTTTC.

This clone occurred many times. V gene TRBV5-4 combines with J gene TRBJ1-4; 7 bases fit TRBD1. This CDR3 contains 14 residues. Per the germline V gene, CDR1 is SGHNT and CDR2 is YYREEE (reference sequence). Germline trimming cut 3 bases from V and 4 bases from J; bases unmatched to any gene: 3. CDR3 in amino acids: CASSSDRFNEKLFF. The CDR3 DNA reads as TGTGCCAGCAGCTCGGACAGGTTTAATGAAAAACTGTTTTTT.

The chain combines TRBV7-8 with TRBJ2-1; 10 bases fit TRBD2. Trimming took 5 bases from V and 2 from J; bases not matched to a gene: 3. Germline assignment: CDR1 SGHVS and CDR2 FQNEAQ. The CDR3 runs 15 residues. CDR3 DNA sequence: TGTGCCAGCAGCCAAGGACTAGCGGCCTACAATGAGCAGTTCTTC. Its protein is CASSQGLAAYNEQFF.

V usage is TRBV28 and J usage is TRBJ1-6; no clear D gene. This CDR3 comprises 17 residues. V lost 6 bases and J 0 bases, leaving 15 bases between the germline ends. Germline-derived CDR1 and CDR2 are MDHEN and SYDVKM. The CDR3 sequence: CASSLGFGSSYNSPLHF. CDR3 sequence (DNA): TGTGCCAGCAGCCTCGGTTTTGGTAGCTCCTATAATTCACCCCTCCACTTT.

The CDR3 reads CASSLPQVVTGELFF. The CDR3 region has the DNA TGCGCCAGCAGCTTACCACAGGTTGTCACCGGGGAGCTGTTTTTT. The chain links TRBV5-1 to TRBJ2-2; D perhaps matches TRBD1 (5 bases). CDR1 is SGHRS and CDR2 is YFSETQ in the germline V gene. V dropped 2 bases and J dropped 4 bases, with 12 bases sitting between them. This CDR3 has 15 amino acids.